This T cell receptor (beta chain) was obtained from a study of blood T cell repertoires in COVID-19 (dated by TCRdb to the early 2020s). Describing the broader study: Collaborator samples came from the United States, Italy and Spain and covered acute and convalescent phases of COVID-19. HLA class I and class II types, where available, came from metadata supplied by the sample provider rather than from assay-based typing. The sample metadata nearly always contained a de-identified subject ID, COVID-19 status, age in years and sex. The repertoires were released in a freely available public database intended as a resource for research on the immune response to SARS-CoV-2. The samples were drawn from the first 160 participants of the ongoing ImmuneRACE study and from under 1,500 subjects provided by 6 global collaborators. Subjects who had been exposed to COVID-19, were actively infected with it, or had recovered from it provided the deeply sampled blood TCRbeta repertoires that made up the dataset. The material from the prospective study consisted of cDNA or gDNA derived from T cells, B-cell-depleted T cells, or PBMCs.

On this clone: Its cognate antigen has yet to be identified. No much larger clone exists at a distance of one base, and base qualities are not known.

The full study reports these points: Clinical and demographic metadata were provided uncurated, with the amount varying by source and participant.

V is reduced by 5 bases and J by 7 bases, leaving a spacing of 11 bases between them. From the cysteine up to the phenylalanine, the CDR3 has a length of 13 residues. CDR3 DNA is the only sequence kept; it has 39 bases, read in frame from the first base. For CDR1 and CDR2, the germline V gene lists SGHTA and FQGNSA. Collaborating institutions collected whole blood in K2EDTA tubes following their own protocols. For TCRbeta analysis, collaborators shipped samples as frozen whole blood, isolated PBMCs, or DNA extracted from either of those sample types. TCRbeta CDR3 regions were amplified from genomic DNA by means of the immunoSEQ Assay, a bias-controlled multiplex PCR. The source study handled its data this way. The number of nucleated cells in each sample was estimated by amplification of reference gene primers within the assay. To quantify the absolute abundance of each unique TCRbeta CDR3 rearrangement, sequence reads were collapsed and filtered. For each sample, productive Simpson clonality was calculated as the square root of Simpson's diversity index across productive rearrangements. The table comes from immuneACCESS by way of TCRdb, which keeps in-frame sequences with V and J called. Part of the clones is missing from these tables; in studies checked, under half for an unresolved V gene and the rest for unknown reasons. The V and J calls and clone size come from that table; D and trimming were worked out from the DNA. In all, the sample holds about 39,000 clones, and roughly 85% of those were seen once. Approximately 9.9% of the sample goes to the ten largest clones.

The clonotype was recovered from a human donor in a cohort sampled during active COVID-19. The chain is encoded by TRBV7-2 joined to TRBJ2-2; no D gene call is confident. Sequencing was carried out using peripheral blood. The encoded CDR3 is CASSRGLNGELFF. Here is the DNA: TGTGCCAGCAGCCGCGGCTTGAACGGGGAGCTGTTTTTT.